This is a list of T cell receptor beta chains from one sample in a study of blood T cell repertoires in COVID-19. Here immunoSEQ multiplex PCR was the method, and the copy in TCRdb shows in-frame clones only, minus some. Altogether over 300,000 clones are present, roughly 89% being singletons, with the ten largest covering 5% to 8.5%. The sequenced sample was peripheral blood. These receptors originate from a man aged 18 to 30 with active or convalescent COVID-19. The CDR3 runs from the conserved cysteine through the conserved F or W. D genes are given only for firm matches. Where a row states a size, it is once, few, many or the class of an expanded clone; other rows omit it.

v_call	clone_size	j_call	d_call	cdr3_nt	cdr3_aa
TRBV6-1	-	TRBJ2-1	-	TGTGCCATCAGTGGGGACCCAGGGGAGATCCTCTACAATGAGCAGTTCTTC	CAISGDPGEILYNEQFF
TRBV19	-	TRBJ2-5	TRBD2	TGTGCCAGTAGTATGGCCCTAGCGGGAGTGACCCAGTACTTC	CASSMALAGVTQYF
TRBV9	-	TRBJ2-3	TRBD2	TGTGCCAGCAGCGTAGGACTAGCGGGGTCCAGCACAGATACGCAGTATTTT	CASSVGLAGSSTDTQYF
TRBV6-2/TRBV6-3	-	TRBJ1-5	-	TGTGCCAGCAGTTACCTTCCGTCGAATCAGCCCCAGCATTTT	CASSYLPSNQPQHF
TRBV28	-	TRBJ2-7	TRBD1	TGTGCCAGCAGTTTTAGTTTCGGGACAGGATCCTACGAGCAGTACTTC	CASSFSFGTGSYEQYF
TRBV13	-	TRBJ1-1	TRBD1	TGTGCCAGCAGGACCACAGGGGGAACGAACACTGAAGCTTTCTTT	CASRTTGGTNTEAFF
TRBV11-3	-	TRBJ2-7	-	TGTGCCAGCAGCTCAGGCGGGGAGCAGTACTTC	CASSSGGEQYF
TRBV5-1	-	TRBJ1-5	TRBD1	TGCGCCAGCAGCTGGACAGGACCAAATCAGCCCCAGCATTTT	CASSWTGPNQPQHF
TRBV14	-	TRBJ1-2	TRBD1	TGTGCCAGCAGCCAAGATCCGAGGGGGCGGAGTGGCTACACCTTC	CASSQDPRGRSGYTF
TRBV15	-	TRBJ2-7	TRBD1	TGTGCCACCAGCAGAGATCGGGGACAGGGATACGAGCAGTACTTC	CATSRDRGQGYEQYF
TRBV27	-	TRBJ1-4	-	TGTGCCAGCAGTTCCTTCGGAGCAACTAATGAAAAACTGTTTTTT	CASSSFGATNEKLFF
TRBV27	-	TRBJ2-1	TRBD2	TGTGCCAGCAGTACAACTAGCGGGAGGGGTTACAATGAGCAGTTCTTC	CASSTTSGRGYNEQFF
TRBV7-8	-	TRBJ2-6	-	TGTGCCAGCAGCTTTCCACAGGAATCACATTCTGGGGCCAACGTGCTGACTTTC	CASSFPQESHSGANVLTF
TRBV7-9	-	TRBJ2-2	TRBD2	TGTGCCAGCAACCGACCTCGGGGGGGCGCGAACACCGGGGAGCTGTTTTTT	CASNRPRGGANTGELFF
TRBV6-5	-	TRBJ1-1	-	TGTGCCAGCAGTTTGCAGGGTTGGACTGAAGCTTTCTTT	CASSLQGWTEAFF
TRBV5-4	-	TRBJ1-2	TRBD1	TGTGCCAGCAGCTGGGCCAGGGGGCTACTCAACTATGGCTACACCTTC	CASSWARGLLNYGYTF
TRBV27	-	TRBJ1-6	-	TGTGCCAGCAGTACAAACAGGGCAGAGGGCGGCACTTTGTCCCTCCACTTT	CASSTNRAEGGTLSLHF
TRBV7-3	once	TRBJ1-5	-	TGTGCCAGCAGCTTCACCGGAGGCCCCGGAAGCAATCAGCCCCAGCATTTT	CASSFTGGPGSNQPQHF
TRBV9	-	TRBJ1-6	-	TGTGCCAGCAGCCCGGAACAGGGCGGTAATTCACCCCTCCACTTT	CASSPEQGGNSPLHF
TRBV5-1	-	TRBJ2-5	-	TGCGCCAGCAGCTTGGGGGTTAGCACGGAGACCCAGTACTTC	CASSLGVSTETQYF
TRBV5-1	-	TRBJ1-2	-	TGCGCCAGCAGGCAGGGACTCTCGTCTAACTATGGCTACACCTTC	CASRQGLSSNYGYTF
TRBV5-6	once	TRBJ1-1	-	TGTGCCAGCAGCTCCACGGACAGACGGAACACTGAAGCTTTCTTT	CASSSTDRRNTEAFF
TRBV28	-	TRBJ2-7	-	TGTGCCAGCAGTTCCACGACACAAGCCTACGAGCAGTACTTC	CASSSTTQAYEQYF
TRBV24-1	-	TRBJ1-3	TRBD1	TGTGCCACCAGTGATCCACAGGGGGCCGGAAACACCATATATTTT	CATSDPQGAGNTIYF
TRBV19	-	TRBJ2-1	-	TGTGCCAGTAAGGACAGCAGCTACAATGAGCAGTTCTTC	CASKDSSYNEQFF
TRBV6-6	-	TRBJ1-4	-	TGTGCCAGCTTCAAGGGTGGGACTCTGGACGTAAAACTGTTTTTT	CASFKGGTLDVKLFF
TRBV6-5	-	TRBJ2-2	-	TGTGCCAGCAGCCGGACAGCCGGGGAGCTGTTTTTT	CASSRTAGELFF
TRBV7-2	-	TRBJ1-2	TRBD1	TGTGCCAGCAGCCTGATGGGGACAGGGTTTAGCTATGGCTACACCTTC	CASSLMGTGFSYGYTF
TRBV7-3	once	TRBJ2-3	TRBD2	TGTGCCAGCAGCCCTAGCGGGAACACAGATACGCAGTATTTT	CASSPSGNTDTQYF
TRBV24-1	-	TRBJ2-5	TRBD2	TGTGCCACCAGTGACCCTAGCGGGAGGTTCCAAGAGACCCAGTACTTC	CATSDPSGRFQETQYF
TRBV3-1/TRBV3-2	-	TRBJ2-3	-	TGTGCCAGCAGCCCCAGGGGCACAGATACGCAGTATTTT	CASSPRGTDTQYF
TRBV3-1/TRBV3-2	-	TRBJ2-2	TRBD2	TGTGCCAGCAGCCGACAGCGGGGGAGGAACACCGGGGAGCTGTTTTTT	CASSRQRGRNTGELFF
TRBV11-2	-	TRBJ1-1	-	TGTGCCAGCAGCCCAGCGGGGTTGGGGAGCACTGAAGCTTTCTTT	CASSPAGLGSTEAFF
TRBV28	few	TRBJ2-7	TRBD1	TGTGCCAGCAGGCTCAGGGGGCCTGTAGACGAGCAGTACTTC	CASRLRGPVDEQYF
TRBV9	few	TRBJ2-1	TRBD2	TGTGCCAGCAGCGTAGCACTAGCGGGGGGAAATGAGCAGTTCTTC	CASSVALAGGNEQFF
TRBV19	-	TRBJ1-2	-	TGTGCCAGTAGTATAGGGACGGGAAACTATGGCTACACCTTC	CASSIGTGNYGYTF
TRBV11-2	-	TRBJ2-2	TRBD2	TGTGCCAGCAAAAAAGCGGGGATGAACACCGGGGAGCTGTTTTTT	CASKKAGMNTGELFF
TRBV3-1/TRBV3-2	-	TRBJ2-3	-	TGTGCCAGCAGCCAAGCGGGGGGCCTCGACACAGATACGCAGTATTTT	CASSQAGGLDTDTQYF
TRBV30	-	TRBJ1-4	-	TGTGCCTGGAGTGTAGGGGGGGCCGGCGAGAAACTGTTTTTT	CAWSVGGAGEKLFF
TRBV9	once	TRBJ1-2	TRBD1	TGTGCCAGCAGCGTGTTCCAGGGGGACTATGGCTACACCTTC	CASSVFQGDYGYTF
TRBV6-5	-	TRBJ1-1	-	TGTGCCAGCAGATACCAACCCGGGGTGGCTGAAGCTTTCTTT	CASRYQPGVAEAFF
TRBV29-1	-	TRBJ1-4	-	TGCAGCGCCGCAACAGGTCCCAATGAAAAACTGTTTTTT	CSAATGPNEKLFF
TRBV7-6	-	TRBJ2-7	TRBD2	TGTGCCAGCAGCGTTAGCGGGGACTCCTACGAGCAGTACTTC	CASSVSGDSYEQYF
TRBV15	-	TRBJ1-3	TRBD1	TGTGCCACCAGCAGAGCCACCGAAGGGGGCAACACCATATATTTT	CATSRATEGGNTIYF
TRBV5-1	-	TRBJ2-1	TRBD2	TGCGCCAGCAGCGCGGCTAGCGGGGGTTACAATGAGCAGTTCTTC	CASSAASGGYNEQFF
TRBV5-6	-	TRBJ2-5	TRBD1	TGTGCCAGCTCAACAGGGGTGACAGAGACCCAGTACTTC	CASSTGVTETQYF
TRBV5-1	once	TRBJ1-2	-	TGCGCCAGCAGCAAGGGGACAAACTATGGCTACACCTTC	CASSKGTNYGYTF
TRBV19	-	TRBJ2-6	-	TGTGCCAGTAGTATTTGGACTACTGGGGCCAACGTGCTGACTTTC	CASSIWTTGANVLTF
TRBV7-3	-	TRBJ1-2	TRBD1	TGTGCCAGCAGCTTGGGACAGGGGGCTCCTAACTATGGCTACACCTTC	CASSLGQGAPNYGYTF